This entry lists 18 T cell receptor beta chains sequenced from one sample in a study of cytomegalovirus exposure and HLA in healthy donors. PCR employed 60 Vbeta and 13 Jbeta primers. Clones were sequenced by immunoSEQ multiplex PCR, and TCRdb holds only the in-frame ones, with some missing. Altogether 120,000 to 150,000 clones are present, roughly 76% being singletons, with the ten largest covering 1.6%. The sequenced sample consisted of PBMCs. Receptor source: a female donor in good health and CMV-seronegative.

The chain links TRBV6-5 to TRBJ2-5, with TRBD2 as a possible D gene (5 bases). The end of the DNA is better explained by TRBJ2-7, so the J call may be wrong. Germline V gene lookup returns CDR1 MNHEY and CDR2 SVGAGI. The CDR3 covers 15 residues. In DNA form, the CDR3 reads TGTGCCAGCAGCCGTCAGGTGGAGGCACCCTACGAGCAGTACTTC. Translating gives CASSRQVEAPYEQYF.

The genes are TRBV6-1 and TRBJ1-5; 7 positions match TRBD1. Trimming removed 7 bases from V and 4 bases from J; junction bases left unmatched: 10. Per germline, CDR1 MNHNS and CDR2 SASEGT. This CDR3 comprises 15 residues. DNA of the CDR3: TGTGCCAGCAACGGAGGACAGGCTGATAATCAGCCCCAGCATTTT. Translating it yields CASNGGQADNQPQHF.

The sample holds a few counts of this clone. This chain links TRBV10-3 with TRBJ1-2, with D unclear. CDR3 size: 12 residues. V was shortened by 3 bases and J by 4 bases, with 6 bases between the two germline ends. Germline V gives CDR1 ENHRY, CDR2 SYGVKD. The CDR3 DNA reads TGTGCCATCAGTGAACAGTCCTATGGCTACACCTTC. Amino acids: CAISEQSYGYTF.

The V call is TRBV4-2, the J call TRBJ1-3; 10 bases line up with TRBD1. This CDR3 is 17 amino acids long. The germline gives CDR1 LGHNA, CDR2 YNFKEQ. The V segment lost 4 bases and the J segment 0 bases; nucleotides outside the gene matches: 6. In DNA form, the CDR3 reads TGTGCCAGCAGCCCCCCGGACAGGGGGTCCTCTGGAAACACCATATATTTT. Translation gives CASSPPDRGSSGNTIYF.

This chain connects TRBV7-2 to TRBJ2-1; 9 bases fit TRBD1. Germline-derived CDR1 and CDR2 are SGHTA and FQGNSA. V lost 3 bases to trimming and J lost 5 bases; unmatched junction nucleotides: 8. This CDR3 region has 16 residues. The CDR3 region has the DNA TGTGCCAGCAGCTTTACTCCGGGACAGGGTCACAATGAGCAGTTCTTC. It codes for CASSFTPGQGHNEQFF.

The rearrangement links TRBV5-4 to TRBJ2-5; 10 nucleotides line up with TRBD2. The trim removed 1 base at V and 1 base at J, leaving 4 bases unmatched. Looked up from germline, CDR1 is SGHNT and CDR2 is YYREEE (reference sequence). This CDR3 is 16 amino acids long. The CDR3 sequence: CASSLQSGGGQETQYF. The CDR3 region has the DNA TGTGCCAGCAGCTTGCAGAGCGGGGGGGGCCAAGAGACCCAGTACTTC.

The chain recombines TRBV7-8 with TRBJ2-5; 10 bases align to TRBD2. V shed 1 base and J 5 bases; nucleotides not matched to a gene: 7. Looked up from germline, CDR1 is SGHVS and CDR2 is FQNEAQ. This CDR3 is built from 16 residues. The CDR3 DNA reads as TGTGCCAGCAGCTTAGTGCTAGCGGGGGAGGGGGAGACCCAGTACTTC. Protein: CASSLVLAGEGETQYF.

This clone is a singleton in its sample. This chain joins TRBV28 and TRBJ2-7; TRBD1 matches at 7 bases. This CDR3 region has 14 residues. The germline CDR1 and CDR2 sequences are MDHEN and SYDVKM. Unmatched junction bases numbered 13, after V lost 8 bases and J lost 6 bases. DNA of the CDR3: TGTGCCAGCGCCAGACAGGGCTTCGGTGCCGAGCAGTACTTC. It specifies CASARQGFGAEQYF.

This chain links TRBV7-2 with TRBJ2-7; 9 positions agree with TRBD2. Germline loops: CDR1 SGHTA, CDR2 FQGNSA. With 1 base clipped from V and 7 bases from J, the junction kept 2 bases outside the gene matches. CDR3 length: 13 residues. Here the CDR3 DNA reads TGTGCCAGCAGCTTAGAGGGACTAGCTGAGCAGTACTTC. Its translation is CASSLEGLAEQYF.

The chain carries TRBV11-3 and TRBJ2-7; D may be TRBD2 (5 bases). Germline-derived CDR1 and CDR2 are SGHNT and YENEEA. The CDR3 is 15 residues long. V lost 0 bases and J lost 1, with 10 bases in between. CDR3 sequence: CASSLEGASSYEQYF. CDR3 sequence (DNA): TGTGCCAGCAGCTTAGAGGGAGCGTCTTCCTACGAGCAGTACTTC.

The chain uses TRBV12-5 and TRBJ2-3; 9 positions match TRBD2. Germline V gene data show CDR1 as LGHNT and CDR2 as FRNRAP. V shed 6 bases, J shed 2 bases, and the junction held 9 bases outside the gene matches. The CDR3 extends over 16 amino acids. This CDR3 reads CASGRGSGGFTDTQYF. The CDR3 DNA reads as TGTGCTAGTGGGAGGGGGAGCGGGGGGTTCACAGATACGCAGTATTTT.

The rearrangement joins TRBV10-3 to TRBJ1-2; 12 bases are a match to TRBD1. The junction had 7 bases not matched to a gene; V was cut back by 4 bases and J by 7 bases. Germline CDR1 reads ENHRY; CDR2 reads SYGVKD. CDR3 size: 15 residues. This CDR3 is CAISGSGQGASGYTF. CDR3 bases: TGTGCCATCAGTGGCTCGGGACAGGGGGCCTCTGGCTACACCTTC.

This clone was picked up one time. The J gene is TRBJ1-1, the V gene TRBV28, with D possibly matching TRBD1 (5 bases). Trimming left V 7 bases short and J 4 bases short, with 13 bases between. This CDR3 comprises 13 residues. Germline lookup yields CDR1 MDHEN and CDR2 SYDVKM. The CDR3 DNA reads TGTGCCAGCACGGAGGGGCGGGGCACTGAAGCTTTCTTT. Its protein product is CASTEGRGTEAFF.

This clone was found a few times. The chain recombines TRBV7-9 with TRBJ1-4; the match to TRBD1 covers 9 bases. CDR1 is SEHNR and CDR2 is FQNEAQ in the germline V gene (reference sequence). CDR3 length: 15 amino acids. J was trimmed by 8 bases and V by 5 bases; bases with no gene match: 9. The CDR3 DNA sequence: TGTGCCAGCAGCCCGGGGACAGGGCTGTACGAAAAACTGTTTTTT. Encoded protein: CASSPGTGLYEKLFF.

V is TRBV29-1 and J is TRBJ1-1; 8 bases match TRBD1. The J segment lost 7 bases and the V segment lost 6 bases, leaving 7 bases of the junction unmatched. Germline V CDR1 and CDR2: SQVTM, ANQGSEA. The CDR3 is made up of 12 amino acids. The CDR3 nucleotides read TGCAGCGTAAGGACAGGGACCCTTGAAGCTTTCTTT. It encodes CSVRTGTLEAFF.

The chain carries TRBV14 and TRBJ2-1; maybe TRBD1 (6 bases). This CDR3 has 15 amino acids. Germline loops: CDR1 SGHDN, CDR2 FVKESK. Deletions cut 4 bases from V and 6 bases from J, with 16 bases between. This CDR3 is CASSPWTAPGNEQFF. The CDR3 DNA sequence: TGTGCCAGCAGCCCGTGGACAGCTCCCGGCAATGAGCAGTTCTTC.

The gene calls are TRBV6-1 and TRBJ2-7, with D possibly being TRBD2 (5 bases). The CDR3 loop spans 13 amino acids. CDR1 is MNHNS and CDR2 is SASEGT in the germline V gene. V was clipped by 8 bases and J by 3 bases, with 14 bases between them. Written as DNA, the CDR3 is TGTGCCAGCCATCCCGGACGGGACTACGAGCAGTACTTC. This translates into CASHPGRDYEQYF.

The chain combines TRBV30 with TRBJ1-4; 10 positions agree with TRBD1. This CDR3 is 15 amino acids long. V was pared by 3 bases and J by 3 bases, with 4 bases of the junction left unmatched. Germline CDR1 reads GTSNPN; CDR2 reads SVGIG (reference sequence). The CDR3 DNA follows: TGTGCCTGGAGGGACAGGGGGTCGGCTAATGAAAAACTGTTTTTT. Translation gives CAWRDRGSANEKLFF.